This record covers a single T cell receptor beta chain. These data originate in a study of blood T cell repertoires in COVID-19. For the study at large: The study drew acute and convalescent COVID-19 samples from the United States, Italy and Spain. T cells, B-cell-depleted T cells, or PBMCs provided the cDNA or gDNA that served as material.

Original data processing: Reference gene primers were amplified, and this amplification served to estimate nucleated cell counts. Only in-frame clones appear in the TCRdb table, and some are missing; sequencing was by immunoSEQ multiplex PCR. That table supplies the V and J calls and clone size; D and trimming were determined from the DNA. The table includes 85,000 to 120,000 clones, roughly 80% detected once. The CDR3 is 14 amino acids. Trimming removed 5 bases from V and 5 bases from J; junction bases left unmatched: 5. CDR1 and CDR2 from the germline V gene are KGHSH and LQKENI. The chain recombines TRBV18 with TRBJ1-1; 10 bases match TRBD1. The sample was peripheral blood. The TCR originated in a woman aged 60-75 years with acute or convalescent COVID-19. CDR3 protein: CASSSGQGITEAFF. DNA for the CDR3: TGTGCCAGCTCATCGGGACAGGGGATAACTGAAGCTTTCTTT.